This T cell receptor (beta chain) is drawn from a study of T cell responses to AZD1222 COVID-19 vaccine. Study-level results: The donor group comprised mostly white British people and more females; the analysis possibly underestimated clonal diversity.

The data were produced by immunoSEQ multiplex PCR, yet TCRdb's version contains in-frame clones alone and is incomplete. Seen here are about 110,000 clones, around 89% observed once, and the top ten hold over 4.5%. V was clipped by 6 bases and J by 2 bases, with 8 bases between them. Germline CDR1 and CDR2: MNHEY and SVGAGI. The length of the CDR3 is 12 residues. As for this clone: Its matching antigen is unknown.

This specimen consisted of peripheral blood, obtained on day 0 of AZD1222 vaccination. The chain recombines TRBV6-5 with TRBJ2-7; tentative D call: TRBD1 (6 bases). This clonotype was obtained from an adult in good health. CDR3 nucleotide sequence: TGTGCCAGCAGACAGGGCACCTACGAGCAGTACTTC. Its translation: CASRQGTYEQYF.